This T cell receptor (beta chain) was sequenced during a study of blood T cell repertoires in COVID-19. Study summary: Material from acute and convalescent COVID-19 was sourced from the United States, Italy and Spain. PBMCs, B-cell-depleted T cells, or T cells were the source of the cDNA or gDNA that made up the material.

The CDR3 totals 11 residues. CDR1 and CDR2 from the germline V gene are GTSNPN and SVGIG (reference sequence). Trimming stripped 7 bases from V and 13 bases from J, with 14 bases between. Authors' methods: Using reference gene primer amplification, nucleated cell counts were estimated. Only in-frame clones appear in the TCRdb table, and some are missing; sequencing was by immunoSEQ multiplex PCR. V, J and clone size reflect that table, while D and trimming were determined from the DNA. This table has some 40,000 clones, around four fifths appearing once. Sequenced material: peripheral blood. The V and J genes are TRBV30 and TRBJ1-6; tentatively, D is TRBD1 (5 bases). The sequence derives from a man between 65 and 80 years old with acute or convalescent COVID-19. CDR3 region: CAYSYSGPLHF. DNA for the CDR3: TGTGCCTATTCCTATTCAGGGCCCCTCCACTTT.